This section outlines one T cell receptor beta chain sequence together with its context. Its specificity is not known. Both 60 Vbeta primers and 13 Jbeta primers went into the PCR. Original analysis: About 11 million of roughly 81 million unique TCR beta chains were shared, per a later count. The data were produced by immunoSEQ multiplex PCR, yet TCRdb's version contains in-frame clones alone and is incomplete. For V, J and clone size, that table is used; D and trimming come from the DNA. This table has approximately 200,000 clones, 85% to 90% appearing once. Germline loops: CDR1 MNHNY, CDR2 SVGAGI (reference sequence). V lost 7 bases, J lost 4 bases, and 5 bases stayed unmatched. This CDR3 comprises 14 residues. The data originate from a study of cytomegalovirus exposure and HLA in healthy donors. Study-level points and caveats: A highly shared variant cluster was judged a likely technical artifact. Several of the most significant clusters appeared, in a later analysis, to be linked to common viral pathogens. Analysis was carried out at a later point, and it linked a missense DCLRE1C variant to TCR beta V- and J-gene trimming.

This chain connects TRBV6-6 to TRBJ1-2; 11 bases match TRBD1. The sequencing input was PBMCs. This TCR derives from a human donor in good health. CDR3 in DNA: TGTGCCAGCACCGGGACAGGGGGGCTCTATGGCTACACCTTC. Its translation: CASTGTGGLYGYTF.